Given below is one TCR beta chain in context. Its cognate antigen is unknown. The CDR3 covers 13 residues. CDR1 and CDR2 (germline): SGHDN, FVKESK. This entry belongs to a study of CXCR3-negative and CXCR3-positive naive CD8 T cells. Libraries were UMI-labeled 5' RACE TRB cDNA. Each CDR3 protein gets one entry in TCRdb, which reprocessed the 5' RACE reads and gives no DNA. This repertoire includes more than 100,000 distinct CDR3 sequences. Study-wide results and caveats: For CXCR3-positive naive cells, TRB CDR3s were more hydrophobic than those of CXCR3-negative naive cells. Whereas both naive subsets had comparably high diversity, memory CD8+ cells had much lower diversity.

With some 300,000 cells each, the CD8+ T cell subsets were individually sorted in triplicate. Among CD8+ T cells, naive ones were CD45RO-CCR7+CD27+CD95-. The gene calls are TRBV14 and TRBJ2-7. The sample taken for sequencing was naive CXCR3+ CD8+ T cells from blood. Specified subset: CD45RO-CCR7+CD27+CD95- naive CD8+ T cells expressing CXCR3 (TNR3+). This TCR was recovered from a human donor in good health. Some clones in this sample may be carry-over from other donors' samples. CDR3 in amino acids: CASSRGITYEQYF. Drawing the rest from reference TRBV14 and TRBJ2-7, the complete variable domain is EAGVTQFPSHSVIEKGQTVTLRCDPISGHDNLYWYRRVMGKEIKFLLHFVKESKQDESGMPNNRFLAERTGGTYSTLKVQPAELEDSGVYFCASSRGITYEQYFGPGTRLTVT.